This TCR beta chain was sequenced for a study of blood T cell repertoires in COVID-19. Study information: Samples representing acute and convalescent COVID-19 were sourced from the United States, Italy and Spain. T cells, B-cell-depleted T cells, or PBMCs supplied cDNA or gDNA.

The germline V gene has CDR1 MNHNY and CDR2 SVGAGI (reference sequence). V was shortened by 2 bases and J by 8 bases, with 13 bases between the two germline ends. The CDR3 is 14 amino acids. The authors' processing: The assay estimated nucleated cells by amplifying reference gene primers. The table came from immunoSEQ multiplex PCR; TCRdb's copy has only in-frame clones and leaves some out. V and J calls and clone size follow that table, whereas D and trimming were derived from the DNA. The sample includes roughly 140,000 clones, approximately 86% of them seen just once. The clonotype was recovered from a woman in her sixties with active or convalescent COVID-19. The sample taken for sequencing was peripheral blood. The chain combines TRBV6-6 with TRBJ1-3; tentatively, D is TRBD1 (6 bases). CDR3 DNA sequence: TGTGCCAGCAGTTACGAGGGGGGAGGGGACACCATATATTTT. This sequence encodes CASSYEGGGDTIYF.